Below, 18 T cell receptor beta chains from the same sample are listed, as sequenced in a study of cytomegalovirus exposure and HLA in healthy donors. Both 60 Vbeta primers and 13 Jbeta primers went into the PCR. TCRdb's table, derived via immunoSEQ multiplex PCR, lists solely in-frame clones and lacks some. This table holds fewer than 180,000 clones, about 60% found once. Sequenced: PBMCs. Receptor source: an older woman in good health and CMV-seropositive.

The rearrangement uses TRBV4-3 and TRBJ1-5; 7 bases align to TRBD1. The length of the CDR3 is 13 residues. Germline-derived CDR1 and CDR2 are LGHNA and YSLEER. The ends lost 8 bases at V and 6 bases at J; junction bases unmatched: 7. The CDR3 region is CASGPGGPQPQHF. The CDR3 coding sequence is TGCGCCAGCGGCCCAGGGGGGCCTCAGCCCCAGCATTTT.

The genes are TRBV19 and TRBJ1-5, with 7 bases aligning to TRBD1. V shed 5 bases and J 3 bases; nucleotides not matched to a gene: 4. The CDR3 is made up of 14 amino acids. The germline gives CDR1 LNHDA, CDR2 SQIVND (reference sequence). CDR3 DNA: TGTGCCAGTAGTGGGGGACAGAACAATCAGCCCCAGCATTTT. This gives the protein CASSGGQNNQPQHF. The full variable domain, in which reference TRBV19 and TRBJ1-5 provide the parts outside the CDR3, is DGGITQSPKYLFRKEGQNVTLSCEQNLNHDAMYWYRQDPGQGLRLIYYSQIVNDFQKGDIAEGYSVSREKKESFPLTVTSAQKNPTAFYLCASSGGQNNQPQHFGDGTRLSIL.

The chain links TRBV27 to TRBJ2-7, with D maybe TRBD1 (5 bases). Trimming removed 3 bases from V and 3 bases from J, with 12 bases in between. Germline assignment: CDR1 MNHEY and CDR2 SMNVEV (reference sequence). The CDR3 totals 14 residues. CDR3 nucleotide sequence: TGTGCCAGCAGTTTGTCAACAGGCTACTACGAGCAGTACTTC. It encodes CASSLSTGYYEQYF.

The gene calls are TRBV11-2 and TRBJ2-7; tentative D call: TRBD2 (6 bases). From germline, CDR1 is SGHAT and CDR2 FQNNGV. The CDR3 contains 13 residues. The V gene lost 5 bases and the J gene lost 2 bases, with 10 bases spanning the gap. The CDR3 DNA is TGTGCCAGCAGCCCTCCGGGGGCCTACGAGCAGTACTTC. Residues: CASSPPGAYEQYF. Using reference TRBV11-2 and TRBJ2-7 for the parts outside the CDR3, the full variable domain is EAGVAQSPRYKIIEKRQSVAFWCNPISGHATLYWYQQILGQGPKLLIQFQNNGVVDDSQLPKDRFSAERLKGVDSTLKIQPAKLEDSAVYLCASSPPGAYEQYFGPGTRLTVT.

The CDR3 region has the DNA TGTGCCAGCAGTGTATCCGGGACTAGACCCTACGAGCAGTACTTC. Encoded protein: CASSVSGTRPYEQYF. The chain recombines TRBV6-5 with TRBJ2-7, with 8 bases identical to TRBD2. Germline V gene sequence: CDR1 MNHEY, CDR2 SVGAGI. There are 15 residues in the CDR3. Trimming cost V 5 bases and J 2 bases; bases outside gene matches: 8.

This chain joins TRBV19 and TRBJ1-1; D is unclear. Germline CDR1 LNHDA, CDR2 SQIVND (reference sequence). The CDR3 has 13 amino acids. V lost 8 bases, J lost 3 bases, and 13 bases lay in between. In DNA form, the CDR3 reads TGTGCCAGTGCTCAGGTTTTGGACACTGAAGCTTTCTTT. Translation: CASAQVLDTEAFF.

The CDR3 here is CASSLGSPEAFF. As DNA, the CDR3 is TGTGCCAGCAGCCTAGGGAGTCCGGAAGCTTTCTTT. The rearrangement uses TRBV7-2 and TRBJ1-1; no reliable D call. V was cut by 5 bases and J by 8 bases, with 12 bases left in between. CDR1 and CDR2 from the germline V gene are SGHTA and FQGNSA. This CDR3 is 12 amino acids long.

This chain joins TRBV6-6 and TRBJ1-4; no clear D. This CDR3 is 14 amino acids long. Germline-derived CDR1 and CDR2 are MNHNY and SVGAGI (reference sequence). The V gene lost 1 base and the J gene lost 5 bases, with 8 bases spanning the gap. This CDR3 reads CASSYLQLNEKLFF. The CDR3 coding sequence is TGTGCCAGCAGTTACTTACAGTTGAATGAAAAACTGTTTTTT.

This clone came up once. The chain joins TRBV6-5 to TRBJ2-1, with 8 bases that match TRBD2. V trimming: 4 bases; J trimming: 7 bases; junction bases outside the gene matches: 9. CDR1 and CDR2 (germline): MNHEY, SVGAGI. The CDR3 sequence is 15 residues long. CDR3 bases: TGTGCCAGCAGTTTCGGAGCGGGAGCTAGAAATGAGCAGTTCTTC. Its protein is CASSFGAGARNEQFF.

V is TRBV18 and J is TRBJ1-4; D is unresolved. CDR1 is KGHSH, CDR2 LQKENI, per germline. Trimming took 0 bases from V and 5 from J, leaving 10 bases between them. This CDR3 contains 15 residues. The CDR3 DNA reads TGTGCCAGCTCACCACCGGACTCGGGGAATGAAAAACTGTTTTTT. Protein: CASSPPDSGNEKLFF.

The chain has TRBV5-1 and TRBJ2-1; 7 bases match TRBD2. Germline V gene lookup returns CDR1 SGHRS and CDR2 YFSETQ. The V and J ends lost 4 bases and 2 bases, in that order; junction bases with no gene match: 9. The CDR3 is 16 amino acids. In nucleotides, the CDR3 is TGCGCCAGCAGCCCAGTCGGCGGGGGAACCTACAATGAGCAGTTCTTC. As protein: CASSPVGGGTYNEQFF.

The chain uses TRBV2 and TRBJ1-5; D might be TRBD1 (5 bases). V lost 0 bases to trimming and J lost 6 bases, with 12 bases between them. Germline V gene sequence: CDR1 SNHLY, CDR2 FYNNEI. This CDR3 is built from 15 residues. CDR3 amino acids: CASSEAPGYGQPQHF. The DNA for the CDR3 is TGTGCCAGCAGTGAAGCGCCAGGGTATGGTCAGCCCCAGCATTTT.

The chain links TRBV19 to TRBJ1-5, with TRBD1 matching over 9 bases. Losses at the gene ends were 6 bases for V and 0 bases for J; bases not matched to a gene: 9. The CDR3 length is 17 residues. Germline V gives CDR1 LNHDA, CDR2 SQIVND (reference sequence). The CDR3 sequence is CASRPQGAWDSNQPQHF. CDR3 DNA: TGTGCCAGTAGGCCACAGGGGGCGTGGGATAGCAATCAGCCCCAGCATTTT.

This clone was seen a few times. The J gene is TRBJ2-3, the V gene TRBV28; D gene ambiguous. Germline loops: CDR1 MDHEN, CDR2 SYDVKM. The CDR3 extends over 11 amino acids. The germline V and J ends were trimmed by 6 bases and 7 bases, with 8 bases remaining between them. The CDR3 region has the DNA TGTGCCAGCAGCCTAACGAATACGCAGTATTTT. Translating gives CASSLTNTQYF.

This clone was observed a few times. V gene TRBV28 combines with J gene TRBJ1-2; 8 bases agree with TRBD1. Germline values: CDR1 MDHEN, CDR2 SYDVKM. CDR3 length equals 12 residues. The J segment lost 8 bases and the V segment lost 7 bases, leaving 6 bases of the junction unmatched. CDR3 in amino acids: CASKQGAEGYTF. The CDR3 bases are TGTGCCAGCAAGCAGGGGGCAGAAGGCTACACCTTC.

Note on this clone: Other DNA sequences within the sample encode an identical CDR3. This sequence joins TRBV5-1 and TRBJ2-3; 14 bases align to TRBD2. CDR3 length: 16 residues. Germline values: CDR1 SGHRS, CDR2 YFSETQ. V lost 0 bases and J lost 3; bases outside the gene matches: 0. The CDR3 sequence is CASSLGTSGRTDTQYF. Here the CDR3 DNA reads TGCGCCAGCAGCTTGGGGACTAGCGGGAGGACAGATACGCAGTATTTT. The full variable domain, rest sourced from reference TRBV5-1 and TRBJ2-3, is KAGVTQTPRYLIKTRGQQVTLSCSPISGHRSVSWYQQTPGQGLQFLFEYFSETQRNKGNFPGRFSGRQFSNSRSEMNVSTLELGDSALYLCASSLGTSGRTDTQYFGPGTRLTVL.

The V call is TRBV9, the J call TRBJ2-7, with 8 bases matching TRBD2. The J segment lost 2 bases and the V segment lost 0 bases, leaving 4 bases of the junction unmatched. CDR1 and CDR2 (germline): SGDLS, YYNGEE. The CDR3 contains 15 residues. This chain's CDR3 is CASSVGAGGPYEQYF. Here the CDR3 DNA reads TGTGCCAGCAGCGTAGGGGCGGGGGGACCCTACGAGCAGTACTTC.

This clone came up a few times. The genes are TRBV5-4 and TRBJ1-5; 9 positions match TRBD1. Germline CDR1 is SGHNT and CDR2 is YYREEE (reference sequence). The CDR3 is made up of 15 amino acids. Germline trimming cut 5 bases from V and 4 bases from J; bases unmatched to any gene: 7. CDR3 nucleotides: TGTGCCAGCAGTGCAGGACAGGGGACGAATCAGCCCCAGCATTTT. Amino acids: CASSAGQGTNQPQHF.